Included here is one T cell receptor (beta chain) sequence, with context. What it binds is not known. CD8+ and CD4+ T cells from blood underwent TCR beta sequencing. The CDR3 has 15 residues. V shed 7 bases and J 7 bases; nucleotides not matched to a gene: 11. Germline loops: CDR1 MNHEY, CDR2 SVGEGT. This record belongs to a study of CD8 T cells in Susac syndrome. Study results and caveats: The study admitted that it had a relatively small number of individuals in its TCR sequencing and HLA analysis.

RNA was extracted with the RNeasy kit, and a quantity of roughly 0.5 to 1 ug was reverse transcribed using random hexamers. immunoSEQ multiplex PCR amplified TCR beta CDR3 across 54 Vbeta, 13 Jbeta. TCRdb redid the calling of the immunoSEQ multiplex PCR reads with MiXCR, one entry per CDR3 protein. The data hold 150,000 to 200,000 distinct CDR3 sequences, with approximately 94% observed a single time. The receptor comes from a human donor with multiple sclerosis. The chain is built from TRBV6-2 or TRBV6-3 and TRBJ1-5, with 9 bases matching TRBD1. The sample consisted of CD4+ T cells from PBMCs. CDR3 loop: CASNQDRGFRQPQHF. The CDR3 coding sequence is TGTGCCAGCAACCAAGACAGGGGGTTCAGGCAGCCCCAGCATTTT.